What follows is one T cell receptor beta chain and its context. What it binds is not known. TRBV12-4/TRBJ1-2 clonotypes were amplified with adaptor-ligated barcode primers. TCRdb independently ran MiXCR on the multiplex PCR reads; one entry per CDR3 protein. The repertoire table contains 92 distinct CDR3 sequences. General study findings and limits: Tumor Treg TCRs overlapped most with tumor naive CD4+ cells. Roughly an eighth of tumor Treg sequences matched naive CD4+ cells. Tumor memory CD4+ T cell TCR gene usage was found to cluster with blood and lymph node memory CD4+ cells and with lymph node naive CD4+ cells.

Tregs were sorted as CD4+CD25+CD127-/low cells. V was shortened by 5 bases and J by 2 bases, with 9 bases between the two germline ends. The CDR3 loop spans 13 amino acids. The specimen was tumor-infiltrating Tregs sorted from the breast tumor. This chain connects TRBV12-3 or TRBV12-4 to TRBJ1-2; TRBD1 might be the D (5 bases). This sequence was found in a female donor with breast cancer. The CDR3 DNA sequence: TGTGCCAGCAGTGAGAAGGGGAACTATGGCTACACCTTC. It encodes CASSEKGNYGYTF.